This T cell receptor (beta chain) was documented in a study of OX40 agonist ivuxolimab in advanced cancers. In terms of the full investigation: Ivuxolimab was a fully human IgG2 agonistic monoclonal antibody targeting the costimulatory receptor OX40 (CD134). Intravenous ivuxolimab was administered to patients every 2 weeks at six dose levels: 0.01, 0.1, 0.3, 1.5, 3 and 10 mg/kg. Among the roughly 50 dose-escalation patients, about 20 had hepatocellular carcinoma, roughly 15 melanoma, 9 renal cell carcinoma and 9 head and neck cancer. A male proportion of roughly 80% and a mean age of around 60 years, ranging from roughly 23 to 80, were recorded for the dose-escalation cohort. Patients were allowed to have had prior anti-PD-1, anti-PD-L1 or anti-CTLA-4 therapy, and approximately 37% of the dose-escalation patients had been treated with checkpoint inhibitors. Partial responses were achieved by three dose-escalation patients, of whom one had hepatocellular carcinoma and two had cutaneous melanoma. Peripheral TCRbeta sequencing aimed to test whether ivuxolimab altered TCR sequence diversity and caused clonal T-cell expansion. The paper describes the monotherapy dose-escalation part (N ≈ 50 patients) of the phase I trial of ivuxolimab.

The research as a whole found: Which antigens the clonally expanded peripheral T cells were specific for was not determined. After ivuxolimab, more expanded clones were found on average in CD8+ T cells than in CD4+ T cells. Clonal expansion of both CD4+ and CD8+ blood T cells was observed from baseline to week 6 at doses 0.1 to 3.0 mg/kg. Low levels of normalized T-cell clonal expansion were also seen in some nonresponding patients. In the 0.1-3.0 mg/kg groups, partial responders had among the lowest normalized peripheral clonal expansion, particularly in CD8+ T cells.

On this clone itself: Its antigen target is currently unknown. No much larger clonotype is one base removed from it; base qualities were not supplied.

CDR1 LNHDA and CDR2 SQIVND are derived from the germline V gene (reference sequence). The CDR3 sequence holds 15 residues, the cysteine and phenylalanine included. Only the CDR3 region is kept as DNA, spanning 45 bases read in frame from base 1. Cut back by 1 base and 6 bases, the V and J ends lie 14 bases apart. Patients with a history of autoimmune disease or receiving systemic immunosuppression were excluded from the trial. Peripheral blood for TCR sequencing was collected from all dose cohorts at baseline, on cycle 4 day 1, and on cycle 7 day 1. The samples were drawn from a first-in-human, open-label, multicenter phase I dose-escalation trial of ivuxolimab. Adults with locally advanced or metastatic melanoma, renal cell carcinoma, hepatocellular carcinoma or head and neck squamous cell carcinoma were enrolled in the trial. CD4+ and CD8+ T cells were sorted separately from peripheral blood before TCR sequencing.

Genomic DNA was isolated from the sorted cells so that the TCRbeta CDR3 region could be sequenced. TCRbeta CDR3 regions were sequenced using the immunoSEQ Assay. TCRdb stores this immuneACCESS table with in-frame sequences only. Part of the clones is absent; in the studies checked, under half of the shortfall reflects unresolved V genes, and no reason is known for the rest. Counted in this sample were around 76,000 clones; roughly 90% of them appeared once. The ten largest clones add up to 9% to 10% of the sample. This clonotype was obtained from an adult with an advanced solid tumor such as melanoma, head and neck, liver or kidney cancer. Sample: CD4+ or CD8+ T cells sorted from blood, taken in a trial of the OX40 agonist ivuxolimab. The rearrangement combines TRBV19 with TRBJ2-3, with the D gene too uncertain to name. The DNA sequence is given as TGTGCCAGTAGTATAGGGACCCTATGGGCTGATACGCAGTATTTT. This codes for CASSIGTLWADTQYF.